These 23 T cell receptor beta chains were all obtained from the same sample, sequenced in a study of blood T cell repertoires in COVID-19. Repertoires were generated with immunoSEQ multiplex PCR, while TCRdb's copy carries only in-frame clones and drops some. In the table there are approximately 300,000 clones, more than 75% of which are singletons. Input material: PBMCs or T cells enriched from blood (not recorded which). All receptors come from a woman in her late teens or twenties who had recovered from COVID-19.

The J gene is TRBJ1-1, the V gene TRBV30; D remains ambiguous. Per germline, CDR1 GTSNPN and CDR2 SVGIG (reference sequence). CDR3 size: 13 residues. V was pared by 4 bases and J by 1 base, with 10 bases between. Here the CDR3 DNA reads TGTGCCTGGATGTTGAGGGAGAACACTGAAGCTTTCTTT. Translated, it gives CAWMLRENTEAFF.

This clone was seen only once. The chain links TRBV25-1 to TRBJ2-7; the D is unclear. Trimming stripped 6 bases from V and 0 bases from J, with 12 bases between. Germline V lookup: CDR1 MGHDK, CDR2 SYGVNS. The CDR3 loop spans 14 amino acids. The CDR3 nucleotides read TGTGCCAGCAGGAAAACAGAAAGCTCCTACGAGCAGTACTTC. Its protein is CASRKTESSYEQYF.

V usage is TRBV25-1 and J usage is TRBJ2-7; D possibly corresponds to TRBD2 (7 bases). V shed 1 base and J shed 2 bases, with 9 bases lying between them. Germline assignment: CDR1 MGHDK and CDR2 SYGVNS. The CDR3 is made up of 14 amino acids. CDR3 in amino acids: CASSEWRGPYEQYF. CDR3 DNA: TGTGCCAGCAGTGAATGGCGGGGGCCCTACGAGCAGTACTTC.

The rearrangement links TRBV28 to TRBJ1-1; 7 bases are shared with TRBD1. Germline V gene data show CDR1 as MDHEN and CDR2 as SYDVKM. With V trimmed by 6 bases and J by 0 bases, 4 bases remained unmatched. The CDR3 extends over 14 amino acids. The CDR3 sequence is CASRQGRMNTEAFF. CDR3 nucleotide sequence: TGTGCCAGCAGACAGGGGAGAATGAACACTGAAGCTTTCTTT. The variable domain in full, completed from reference TRBV28 and TRBJ1-1, reads DVKVTQSSRYLVKRTGEKVFLECVQDMDHENMFWYRQDPGLGLRLIYFSYDVKMKEKGDIPEGYSVSREKKERFSLILESASTNQTSMYLCASRQGRMNTEAFFGQGTRLTVV.

The chain couples TRBV19 to TRBJ2-1; possibly TRBD1 for D (6 bases). Germline V gene lookup returns CDR1 LNHDA and CDR2 SQIVND (reference sequence). V was shortened by 4 bases and J by 2 bases, with 9 bases between the two germline ends. This CDR3 contains 14 residues. The CDR3 DNA sequence: TGTGCCAGTAGTAGGGACAAAGCCTACAATGAGCAGTTCTTC. The encoded protein is CASSRDKAYNEQFF.

The V call is TRBV5-1, the J call TRBJ1-1, with D possibly being TRBD1 (5 bases). The CDR3 is 12 amino acids. Germline values: CDR1 SGHRS, CDR2 YFSETQ. Trimming left V 0 bases short and J 7 bases short, with 7 bases between. CDR3: CASSLEGFEAFF. CDR3 sequence (DNA): TGCGCCAGCAGCTTGGAGGGGTTTGAAGCTTTCTTT. Drawing the rest from reference TRBV5-1 and TRBJ1-1, the complete variable domain is KAGVTQTPRYLIKTRGQQVTLSCSPISGHRSVSWYQQTPGQGLQFLFEYFSETQRNKGNFPGRFSGRQFSNSRSEMNVSTLELGDSALYLCASSLEGFEAFFGQGTRLTVV.

The CDR3 DNA reads as TGTGCCAGCAGCCTCAGGACAGGGTCGAACACTGAAGCTTTCTTT. This encodes CASSLRTGSNTEAFF. This chain connects TRBV11-3 to TRBJ1-1; 8 bases match TRBD1. This CDR3 region has 15 residues. V shed 5 bases, J shed 1 base, and the junction held 6 bases outside the gene matches. The V gene's germline CDR1 is SGHNT and CDR2 YENEEA.

The chain is built from TRBV29-1 and TRBJ2-7; D is uncertain. The V gene lost 5 bases and the J gene lost 4 bases, with 18 bases spanning the gap. This CDR3 is 14 amino acids long. Germline V gene lookup returns CDR1 SQVTM and CDR2 ANQGSEA. The CDR3 region has the DNA TGCAGCGTTATCAATGGTCTAGAAGATTACGAGCAGTACTTC. Amino acid sequence: CSVINGLEDYEQYF.

This clone is termed medium-sized. The V call is TRBV5-4, the J call TRBJ2-6; possibly TRBD1 for D (6 bases). Between the trimmed V and J ends, which lost 0 bases and 2 bases, there was a span of 12 bases. Germline CDR1 SGHNT, CDR2 YYREEE (reference sequence). CDR3 length: 17 residues. CDR3 residues: CASSLVVGGAGANVLTF. The CDR3 DNA is TGTGCCAGCAGCTTGGTCGTTGGGGGCGCTGGGGCCAACGTCCTGACTTTC.

The CDR3 nucleotides read TGTGCCAGCAGTCTGACCCCGGGACTAGCTCCCTTCAATGAGCAGTTCTTC. The encoded protein is CASSLTPGLAPFNEQFF. The chain recombines TRBV27 with TRBJ2-1, with 9 bases matching TRBD2. With V trimmed by 5 bases and J by 6 bases, 14 bases remained unmatched. This CDR3 contains 17 residues. CDR1 and CDR2 from the germline V gene are MNHEY and SMNVEV (reference sequence).

V gene TRBV5-6 combines with J gene TRBJ2-1; 8 bases fit TRBD1. The germline V gene has CDR1 SGHDT and CDR2 YYEEEE. The CDR3 extends over 17 amino acids. J was trimmed by 8 bases and V by 4 bases; bases with no gene match: 17. The CDR3 nucleotides read TGTGCCAGCAGCGGGGGCGACAGGGGATCTGAATTCTATGAGCAGTTCTTC. The encoded protein is CASSGGDRGSEFYEQFF.

The chain carries TRBV27 and TRBJ2-1, with TRBD1 matching 8 bases. In germline, CDR1 is MNHEY, CDR2 SMNVEV (reference sequence). This CDR3 has 16 amino acids. V gave up 7 bases and J gave up 0 bases; unmatched junction bases: 8. The CDR3 sequence: CASNPGQESSYNEQFF. DNA of the CDR3: TGTGCCAGCAACCCGGGACAGGAAAGCTCCTACAATGAGCAGTTCTTC.

V is TRBV19 and J is TRBJ2-1; D is possibly TRBD2 (5 bases). Germline V CDR1 and CDR2: LNHDA, SQIVND (reference sequence). Trimming pared 9 bases from V and 4 bases from J, leaving 13 bases between. The CDR3 length is 13 residues. The CDR3 DNA reads as TGTGCCAGCAGCGCGGGCTATTACAATGAGCAGTTCTTC. This sequence encodes CASSAGYYNEQFF.

The rearrangement joins TRBV4-3 to TRBJ2-1, with a possible D match to TRBD2 (6 bases). Trimming cost V 1 base and J 7 bases, with 14 bases left between them. Germline V gene sequence: CDR1 LGHNA, CDR2 YSLEER. This CDR3 has 15 amino acids. The DNA for the CDR3 is TGCGCCAGCAGCCAAGCCCAGCGGGCGGAAAATGAGCAGTTCTTC. Translated: CASSQAQRAENEQFF.

This clone appeared a single time. V and J are TRBV27 and TRBJ1-1, with D hard to call. The CDR3 extends over 13 amino acids. Trimming removed 4 bases from V and 9 bases from J, with 15 bases in between. Germline assignment: CDR1 MNHEY and CDR2 SMNVEV (reference sequence). As DNA, the CDR3 is TGTGCCAGCAGTTCCGACTGGGAGACGAAAGCTTTCTTT. Amino acids: CASSSDWETKAFF.

V gene TRBV6-6 combines with J gene TRBJ2-7; a weak D match, TRBD1 (6 bases). This CDR3 has 14 amino acids. The germline V gene has CDR1 MNHNY and CDR2 SVGAGI (reference sequence). The V and J ends lost 6 bases and 5 bases respectively, with 17 bases between them. For the CDR3, the DNA is TGTGCCAGCAGGGATAGGACAGCCGCCCACGAGCAGTACTTC. Protein: CASRDRTAAHEQYF.

The chain is built from TRBV27 and TRBJ2-3, with a weak D call TRBD2 (5 bases). The germline V gene has CDR1 MNHEY and CDR2 SMNVEV (reference sequence). This CDR3 has 14 amino acids. V dropped 9 bases and J dropped 0 bases, with 13 bases sitting between them. The CDR3: CASRRGASTDTQYF. The CDR3 DNA sequence: TGTGCCAGTCGCCGGGGAGCTAGCACAGATACGCAGTATTTT.

The genes are TRBV2 and TRBJ2-1, with TRBD1 as a possible D gene (5 bases). Germline-derived CDR1 and CDR2 are SNHLY and FYNNEI. The ends were cut back, 4 bases at V and 0 bases at J, with 10 bases in the middle. The CDR3 runs to 15 residues. CDR3 loop: CASSVDRGSYNEQFF. As DNA, the CDR3 is TGTGCCAGCAGTGTTGATAGGGGCTCCTACAATGAGCAGTTCTTC.

In its sample, this clone was seen once. The chain combines TRBV19 with TRBJ1-5; D uncertain. Between the trimmed V and J ends, which lost 0 bases and 3 bases, there was a span of 9 bases. Germline-derived CDR1 and CDR2 are LNHDA and SQIVND (reference sequence). There are 15 residues in the CDR3. The CDR3 loop reads CASSIDGQYNQPQHF. The CDR3 DNA sequence: TGTGCCAGTAGTATAGATGGGCAATACAATCAGCCCCAGCATTTT.

This chain links TRBV12-3 or TRBV12-4 with TRBJ1-1; tentatively, D is TRBD1 (5 bases). The CDR3 consists of 13 residues. The germline V and J ends were trimmed by 2 bases and 11 bases, with 15 bases remaining between them. The CDR3 loop is CASSLLGRAGAFF. The CDR3 coding sequence is TGTGCCAGCAGTTTACTTGGCAGGGCAGGGGCTTTCTTT.

The chain recombines TRBV9 with TRBJ1-4; unclear D gene. Germline V gene lookup returns CDR1 SGDLS and CDR2 YYNGEE. CDR3 size: 17 residues. The germline V and J ends were trimmed by 0 bases and 8 bases, with 20 bases remaining between them. The CDR3: CASSVAARREAGEKLFF. The CDR3 nucleotides read TGTGCCAGCAGCGTAGCGGCCCGAAGAGAGGCTGGCGAAAAACTGTTTTTT.

This sequence joins TRBV4-1 and TRBJ2-7; 13 positions match TRBD2. CDR1 and CDR2 (germline): MGHRA, YSYEKL. This CDR3 region has 17 residues. V shed 3 bases, J shed 6 bases, and the junction held 11 bases outside the gene matches. CDR3 sequence reads: CASSQGLAGPITPEQYF. CDR3 nucleotides: TGCGCCAGCAGCCAGGGACTAGCGGGGCCGATCACCCCCGAGCAGTACTTC.

V is TRBV6-4 and J is TRBJ2-2; the D gene is possibly TRBD2 (6 bases). CDR3 length: 14 amino acids. Trimming stripped 3 bases from V and 1 base from J, with 6 bases between. CDR1 and CDR2 (germline): MRHNA, SNTAGT. The CDR3 here is CASSEEGNTGELFF. The CDR3 nucleotides read TGTGCCAGCAGTGAGGAGGGGAACACCGGGGAGCTGTTTTTT.